This TCR beta chain appears in the sequencing data of a study of blood T cell repertoires in COVID-19. The wider study: Both acute and convalescent COVID-19 samples were obtained from the United States, Italy and Spain.

Assignments of participants to cohorts depended upon their own reported clinical history. The CDR3 contains 15 residues. CDR1 and CDR2 from the germline V gene are LGHDT and YNNKEL (reference sequence). V lost 4 bases, J lost 6 bases, and 15 bases lay in between. Source study methods: Quantification of nucleated cells was approximated via reference gene primer amplification. The table came from immunoSEQ multiplex PCR; TCRdb's copy has only in-frame clones and leaves some out. The DNA was the basis for D and trimming; V, J and clone size are from that table. The table records around 470,000 clones, 90% of them present only once.

The V gene is TRBV3-1 (or the pseudogene TRBV3-2), the J gene TRBJ2-2; a weak D match, TRBD2 (6 bases). This TCR came from a young man who had recovered from COVID-19. Sequencing was done on a sample of PBMCs or T cells enriched from blood (not recorded which). Written as DNA, the CDR3 is TGTGCCAGCAGCCCCCGGAGAGGGAGGTCCGGGGAGCTGTTTTTT. Translated: CASSPRRGRSGELFF.